This T cell receptor beta chain was found in a study of T cells in Graves' hyperthyroidism and ophthalmopathy. General observations from the study: Researchers report that a 13 V-J model separated ophthalmopathy from stable hyperthyroidism.

This clonotype has only a few counts. Its antigen remains unidentified. TCR beta CDR3 regions were amplified from RNA. TCR CDR3 regions were first amplified by RT-PCR with HTBI primers. TCRdb fed the multiplex PCR reads into MiXCR, producing one record per CDR3 protein. The table records over 650,000 distinct CDR3 sequences, 16% of them present only once. The PBMCs were taken from approximately 11 ml of fresh peripheral blood. Input material: blood. The origin of this receptor is a young man with Graves' hyperthyroidism.

The CDR3 bases are TGTGCCACCAGTGTCGGGGGAAACTACGAGCAGTACTTC. It codes for CATSVGGNYEQYF. V is TRBV24-1 and J is TRBJ2-7; a possible D gene is TRBD2 (6 bases). Germline CDR1 KGHDR, CDR2 SFDVKD. This CDR3 spans 13 amino acids. The ends were cut back, 5 bases at V and 3 bases at J, with 10 bases in the middle.